A single count supports the clone carrying this T cell receptor (beta chain). Between the trimmed V and J ends, which lost 1 base and 2 bases, there was a span of 11 bases. The germline V gene encodes CDR1 LGHNA and CDR2 YSLEER. The CDR3 runs to 15 residues. Each of the donors had approximately 10 milliliters of peripheral blood drawn into EDTA-treated Vacutainer tubes. Through a sample-barcoded 5' primer and a J-beta primer mix, a second PCR was run for roughly 7 to 11 cycles. TCRdb reprocessed the 5' RACE reads via MiXCR and lists one record per CDR3 protein. The repertoire includes approximately 580,000 distinct CDR3 sequences, 20% to 30% of them detected once, and 8.7% sits in the top ten. This entry comes from a study of blood T cells in healthy people across ages. These records were also assigned to another study, of T cells of mothers and their children. From that second work: Amplification in the second PCR used the M1S primer, which added sample barcodes and 2-4 random nucleotides. Relative to unrelated pairs, biologically related mother-child dyads exhibited marginally greater, non-significant overlap.

The TCR comes from a boy between 10 and 17 years old in good health. The chain employs TRBV4-3 and TRBJ2-5, with D maybe TRBD1 (5 bases). Sequencing input: blood. The CDR3 loop reads CASSQVARDQETQYF. CDR3 in DNA: TGCGCCAGCAGCCAAGTAGCCAGGGATCAAGAGACCCAGTACTTC.